These 4 T cell receptor beta chains originate from one sample sequenced in a study of shared clonotypes between healthy human individuals (dated by TCRdb to 2018 to 2021). Libraries were prepared through the immunoSEQ multiplex PCR assay. Sourced from immuneACCESS, this table was stored by TCRdb with only in-frame sequences that have V and J called. A share of the clones is absent; for the studies checked, an unresolved V gene accounts for under half, and the remainder has no known explanation. In this sample the table shows over 1.5 million clones, 98% of which occur a single time. The ten largest clones add up to roughly 0.45% of the sample. Sequenced input: naive CD4+ T cells sorted from blood. The cell subset or site label for this specimen denotes: CD45RA+ positively selected. The receptors derive from a young man in good health.

The chain links TRBV28 to TRBJ1-2; no clear D gene. CDR1 is MDHEN, CDR2 SYDVKM, per germline. Trimming took 7 bases from V and 5 from J, leaving 5 bases between them. The CDR3 has 10 amino acids. The chain's CDR3 is CASKGYGYTF. DNA of the CDR3: TGTGCCAGCAAAGGTTATGGCTACACCTTC.

The chain joins TRBV15 to TRBJ2-7; TRBD2 matches at 11 bases. CDR3 size: 15 residues. The germline gives CDR1 LNHNV, CDR2 YYDKDF (reference sequence). The V gene end was trimmed by 5 bases and the J gene end by 0 bases; junction bases not matched to a gene: 3. DNA of the CDR3: TGTGCCACCAGCGGGGGACTAGCGGCCTCCTACGAGCAGTACTTC. Translating gives CATSGGLAASYEQYF.

The rearrangement joins TRBV6-1 to TRBJ2-5; 8 nucleotides align to TRBD1. The CDR3 runs 15 residues. CDR1 and CDR2 (germline): MNHNS, SASEGT. Germline trimming cut 4 bases from V and 1 base from J; bases unmatched to any gene: 5. The CDR3 DNA reads TGTGCCAGCAGTGGGTCCGGACAGGGCCAAGAGACCCAGTACTTC. Its protein is CASSGSGQGQETQYF.

The V and J genes are TRBV12-5 and TRBJ2-1; D gene unclear. Trimming shortened V by 6 bases and J by 0 bases, and 12 bases separated the two germline ends. The CDR3 consists of 15 residues. Germline V gene lookup returns CDR1 LGHNT and CDR2 FRNRAP. DNA of the CDR3: TGTGCTAGTGGCAAAGGTACGAGCTCCTACAATGAGCAGTTCTTC. Its protein is CASGKGTSSYNEQFF. The variable domain in full, with the rest retrieved from reference TRBV12-5 and TRBJ2-1, is DARVTQTPRHKVTEMGQEVTMRCQPILGHNTVFWYRQTMMQGLELLAYFRNRAPLDDSGMPKDRFSAEMPDATLATLKIQPSEPRDSAVYFCASGKGTSSYNEQFFGPGTRLTVL.